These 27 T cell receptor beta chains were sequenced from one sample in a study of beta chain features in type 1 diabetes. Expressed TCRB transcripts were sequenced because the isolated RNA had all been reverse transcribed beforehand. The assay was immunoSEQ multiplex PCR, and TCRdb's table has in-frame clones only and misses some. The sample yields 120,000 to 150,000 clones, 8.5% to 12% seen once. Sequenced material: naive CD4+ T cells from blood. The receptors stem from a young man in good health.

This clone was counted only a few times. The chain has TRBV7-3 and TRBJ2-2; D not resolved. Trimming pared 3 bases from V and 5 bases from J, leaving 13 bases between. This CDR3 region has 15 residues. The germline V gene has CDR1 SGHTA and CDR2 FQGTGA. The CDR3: CASSFRAGTTGELFF. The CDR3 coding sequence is TGTGCCAGCAGCTTTCGCGCAGGAACGACCGGGGAGCTGTTTTTT.

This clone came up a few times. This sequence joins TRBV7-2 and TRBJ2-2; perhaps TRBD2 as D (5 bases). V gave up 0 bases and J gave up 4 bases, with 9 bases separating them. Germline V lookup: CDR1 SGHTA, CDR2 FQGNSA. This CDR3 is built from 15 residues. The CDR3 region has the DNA TGTGCCAGCAGCTTAGCAAGCGGATCCACCGGGGAGCTGTTTTTT. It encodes CASSLASGSTGELFF.

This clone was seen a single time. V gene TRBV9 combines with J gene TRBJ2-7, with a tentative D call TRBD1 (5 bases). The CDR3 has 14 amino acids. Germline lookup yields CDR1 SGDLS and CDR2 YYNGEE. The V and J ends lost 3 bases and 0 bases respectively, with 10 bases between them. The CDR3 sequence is CASSGGGFSYEQYF. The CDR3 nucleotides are TGTGCCAGCAGCGGGGGCGGCTTCTCCTACGAGCAGTACTTC.

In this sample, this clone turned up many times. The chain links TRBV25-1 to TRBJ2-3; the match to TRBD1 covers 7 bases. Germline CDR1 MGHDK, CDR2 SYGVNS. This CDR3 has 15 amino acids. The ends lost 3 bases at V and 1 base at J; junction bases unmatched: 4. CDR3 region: CASSEHRGGTDTQYF. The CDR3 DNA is TGTGCCAGCAGTGAGCACAGGGGAGGCACAGATACGCAGTATTTT.

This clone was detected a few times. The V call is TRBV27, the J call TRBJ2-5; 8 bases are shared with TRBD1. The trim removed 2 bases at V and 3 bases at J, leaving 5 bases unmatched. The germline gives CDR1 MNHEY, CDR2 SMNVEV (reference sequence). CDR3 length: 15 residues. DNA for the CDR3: TGTGCCAGCAGTTTAGGGACAGGTCAAAAAGAGACCCAGTACTTC. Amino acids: CASSLGTGQKETQYF.

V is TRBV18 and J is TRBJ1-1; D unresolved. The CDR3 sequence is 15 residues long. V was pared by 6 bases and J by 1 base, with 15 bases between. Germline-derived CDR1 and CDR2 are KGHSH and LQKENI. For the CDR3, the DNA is TGTGCCAGCTCCCCCACCCGGGGATCGAACACTGAAGCTTTCTTT. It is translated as CASSPTRGSNTEAFF. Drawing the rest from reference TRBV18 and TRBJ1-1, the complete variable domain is NAGVMQNPRHLVRRRGQEARLRCSPMKGHSHVYWYRQLPEEGLKFMVYLQKENIIDESGMPKERFSAEFPKEGPSILRIQQVVRGDSAAYFCASSPTRGSNTEAFFGQGTRLTVV.

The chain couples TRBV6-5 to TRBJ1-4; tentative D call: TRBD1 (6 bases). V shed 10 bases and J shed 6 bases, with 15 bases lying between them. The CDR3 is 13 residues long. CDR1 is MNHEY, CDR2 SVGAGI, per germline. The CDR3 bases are TGTGCCACCGGACAGAATAGGGATGAAAAACTGTTTTTT. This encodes CATGQNRDEKLFF.

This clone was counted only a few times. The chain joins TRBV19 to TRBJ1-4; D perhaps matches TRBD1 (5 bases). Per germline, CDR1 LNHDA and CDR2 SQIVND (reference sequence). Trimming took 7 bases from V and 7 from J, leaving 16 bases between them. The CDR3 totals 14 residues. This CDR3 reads CASNARDPREKLFF. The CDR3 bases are TGTGCCAGTAACGCGCGGGACCCACGTGAAAAACTGTTTTTT.

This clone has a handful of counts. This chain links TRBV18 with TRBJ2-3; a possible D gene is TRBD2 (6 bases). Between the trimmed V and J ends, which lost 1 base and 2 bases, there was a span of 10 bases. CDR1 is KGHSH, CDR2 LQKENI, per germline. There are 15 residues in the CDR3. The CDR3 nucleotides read TGTGCCAGCTCACCACTAGCGGCGCCCACAGATACGCAGTATTTT. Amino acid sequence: CASSPLAAPTDTQYF.

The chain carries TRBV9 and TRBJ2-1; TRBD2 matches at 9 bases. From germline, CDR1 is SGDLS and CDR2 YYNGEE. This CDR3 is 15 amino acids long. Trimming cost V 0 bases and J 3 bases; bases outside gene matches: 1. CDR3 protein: CASSVVSGSYNEQFF. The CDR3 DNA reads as TGTGCCAGCAGCGTAGTTAGCGGGAGCTACAATGAGCAGTTCTTC. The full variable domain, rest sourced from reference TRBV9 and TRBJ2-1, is DSGVTQTPKHLITATGQRVTLRCSPRSGDLSVYWYQQSLDQGLQFLIQYYNGEERAKGNILERFSAQQFPDLHSELNLSSLELGDSALYFCASSVVSGSYNEQFFGPGTRLTVL.

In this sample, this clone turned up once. CDR3 sequence: CASSLYGGSNEQYF. In nucleotides, the CDR3 is TGTGCCAGCAGTTTATACGGAGGGAGTAACGAGCAGTACTTC. The V gene is TRBV28, the J gene TRBJ2-7, with D maybe TRBD2 (6 bases). Trimming took off 1 base at V and 5 bases at J, with 12 bases between the two ends. Germline-derived CDR1 and CDR2 are MDHEN and SYDVKM. CDR3 length: 14 amino acids.

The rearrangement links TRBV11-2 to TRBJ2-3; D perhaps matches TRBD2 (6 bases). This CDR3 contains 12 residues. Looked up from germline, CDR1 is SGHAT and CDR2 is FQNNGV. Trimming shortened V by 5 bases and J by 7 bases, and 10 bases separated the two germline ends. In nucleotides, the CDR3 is TGTGCCAGCAGCCCCGGGACTTATACGCAGTATTTT. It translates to CASSPGTYTQYF.

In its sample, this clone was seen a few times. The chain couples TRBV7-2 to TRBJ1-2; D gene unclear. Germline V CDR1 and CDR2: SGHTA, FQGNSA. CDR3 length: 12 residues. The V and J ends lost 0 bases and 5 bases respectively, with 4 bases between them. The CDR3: CASSLALYGYTF. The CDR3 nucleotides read TGTGCCAGCAGCTTAGCGTTATATGGCTACACCTTC.

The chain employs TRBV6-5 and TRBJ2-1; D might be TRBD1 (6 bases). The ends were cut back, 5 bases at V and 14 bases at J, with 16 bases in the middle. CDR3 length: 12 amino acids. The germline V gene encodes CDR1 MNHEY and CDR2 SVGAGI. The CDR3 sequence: CASSTRDNREFF. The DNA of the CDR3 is TGTGCCAGCAGTACCCGGGACAACCGGGAGTTCTTC.

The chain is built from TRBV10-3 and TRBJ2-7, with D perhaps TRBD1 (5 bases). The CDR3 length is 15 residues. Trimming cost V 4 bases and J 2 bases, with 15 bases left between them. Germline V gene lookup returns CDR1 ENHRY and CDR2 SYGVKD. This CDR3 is CAISASDNGAYEQYF. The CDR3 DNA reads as TGTGCCATCAGTGCCTCGGACAACGGAGCCTACGAGCAGTACTTC.

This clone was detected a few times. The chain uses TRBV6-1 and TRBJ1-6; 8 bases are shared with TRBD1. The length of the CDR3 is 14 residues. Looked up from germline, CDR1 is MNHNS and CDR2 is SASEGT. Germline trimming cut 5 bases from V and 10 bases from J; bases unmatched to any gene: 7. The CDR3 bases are TGTGCCAGCAGTAACGACAGGGGAGGATCACCCCTCCACTTT. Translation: CASSNDRGGSPLHF.

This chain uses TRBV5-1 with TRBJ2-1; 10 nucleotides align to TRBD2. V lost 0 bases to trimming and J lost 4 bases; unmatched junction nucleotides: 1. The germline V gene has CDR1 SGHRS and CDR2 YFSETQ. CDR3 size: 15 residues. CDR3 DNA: TGCGCCAGCAGCTTGGATAGCGGGGGGTACAATGAGCAGTTCTTC. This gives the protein CASSLDSGGYNEQFF.

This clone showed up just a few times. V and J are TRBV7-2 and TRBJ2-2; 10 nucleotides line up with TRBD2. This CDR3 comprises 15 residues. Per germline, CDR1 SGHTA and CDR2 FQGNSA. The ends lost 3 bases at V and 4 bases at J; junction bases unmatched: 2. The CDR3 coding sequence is TGTGCCAGCAGCTTCCAGCGGGGGGGCACCGGGGAGCTGTTTTTT. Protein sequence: CASSFQRGGTGELFF. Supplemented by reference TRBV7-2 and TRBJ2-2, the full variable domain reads GAGVSQSPSNKVTEKGKDVELRCDPISGHTALYWYRQSLGQGLEFLIYFQGNSAPDKSGLPSDRFSAERTGGSVSTLTIQRTQQEDSAVYLCASSFQRGGTGELFFGEGSRLTVL.

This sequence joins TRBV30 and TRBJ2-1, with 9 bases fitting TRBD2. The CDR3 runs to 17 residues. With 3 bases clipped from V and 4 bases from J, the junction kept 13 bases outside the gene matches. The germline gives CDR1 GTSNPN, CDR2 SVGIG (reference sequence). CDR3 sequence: CAWSASERGVDYNEQFF. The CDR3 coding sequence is TGTGCCTGGAGCGCGAGTGAGCGGGGGGTCGATTACAATGAGCAGTTCTTC.

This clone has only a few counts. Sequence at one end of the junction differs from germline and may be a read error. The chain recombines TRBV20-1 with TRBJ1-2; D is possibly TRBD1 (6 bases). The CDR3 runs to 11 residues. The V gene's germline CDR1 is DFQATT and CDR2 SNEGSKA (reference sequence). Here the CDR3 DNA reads TGCAGTGCTAGAGATCCGGGACAAGGAAGTTTC. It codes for CSARDPGQGSF.

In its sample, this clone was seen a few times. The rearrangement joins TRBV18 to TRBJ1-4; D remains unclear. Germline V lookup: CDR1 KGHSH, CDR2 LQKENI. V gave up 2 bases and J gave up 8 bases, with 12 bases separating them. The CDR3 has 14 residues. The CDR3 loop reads CASSPSLVGEKLFF. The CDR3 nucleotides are TGTGCCAGCTCACCATCCCTCGTGGGCGAAAAACTGTTTTTT.

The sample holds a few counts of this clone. Here the CDR3 reads CASLLQGVHTQYF. The CDR3 region has the DNA TGTGCCAGCTTATTACAGGGTGTACATACGCAGTATTTT. The gene calls are TRBV18 and TRBJ2-3, with D perhaps TRBD1 (6 bases). Per germline, CDR1 KGHSH and CDR2 LQKENI. Deletions cut 7 bases from V and 7 bases from J, with 15 bases between. CDR3 length: 13 residues.

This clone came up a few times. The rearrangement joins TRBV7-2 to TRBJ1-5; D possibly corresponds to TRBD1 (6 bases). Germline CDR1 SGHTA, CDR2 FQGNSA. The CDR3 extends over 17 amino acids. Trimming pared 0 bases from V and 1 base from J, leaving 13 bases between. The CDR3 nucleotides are TGTGCCAGCAGCTTAGCTATACAGGGTTTGAGCAATCAGCCCCAGCATTTT. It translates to CASSLAIQGLSNQPQHF.

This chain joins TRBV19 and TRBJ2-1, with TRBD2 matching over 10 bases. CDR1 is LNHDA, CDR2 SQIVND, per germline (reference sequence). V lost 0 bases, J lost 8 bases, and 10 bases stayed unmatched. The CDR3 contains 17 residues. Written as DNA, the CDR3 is TGTGCCAGTAGTATAGATCGAAGCGGGGGGGGAAACGATGAGCAGTTCTTC. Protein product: CASSIDRSGGGNDEQFF.

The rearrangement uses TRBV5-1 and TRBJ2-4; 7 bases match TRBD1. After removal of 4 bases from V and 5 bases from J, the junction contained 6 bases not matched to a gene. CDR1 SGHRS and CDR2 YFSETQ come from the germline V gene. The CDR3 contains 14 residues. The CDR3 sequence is CASSVDRDENIQYF. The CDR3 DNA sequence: TGCGCCAGCAGCGTAGACAGGGACGAAAACATTCAGTACTTC.

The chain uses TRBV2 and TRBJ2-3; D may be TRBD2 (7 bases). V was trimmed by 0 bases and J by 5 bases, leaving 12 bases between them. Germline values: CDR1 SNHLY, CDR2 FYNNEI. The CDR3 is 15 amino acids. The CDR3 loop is CASSEAGGPGDTQYF. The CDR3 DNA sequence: TGTGCCAGCAGTGAAGCGGGGGGGCCTGGAGATACGCAGTATTTT.

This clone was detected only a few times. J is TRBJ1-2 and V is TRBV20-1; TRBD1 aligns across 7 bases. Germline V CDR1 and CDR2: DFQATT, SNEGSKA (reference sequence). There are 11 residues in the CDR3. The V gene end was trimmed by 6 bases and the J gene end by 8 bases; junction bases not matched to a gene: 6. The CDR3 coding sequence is TGCAGTGCCCGGGACAGCGGAGGCTACACCTTC. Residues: CSARDSGGYTF.